A single sample is the source of the 29 T cell receptor beta chains below, sequenced in a study of CD8 T cells in ankylosing spondylitis. Study-wide results and caveats: Seemingly distinctive of ankylosing spondylitis blood was a TCR beta motif formed by eight highly homologous variants.

The antigens for these receptors are not known. TCRdb re-called the 5' RACE reads through MiXCR, storing one row per CDR3 protein. Among 390,000 or so distinct CDR3 sequences, 20% to 25% were seen once, and the ten largest hold about 15%. The sample taken for sequencing was blood, either unsorted or a sorted T cell fraction (not recorded which). The source is a male donor with ankylosing spondylitis.

The chain carries TRBV7-8 and TRBJ2-3, with 15 positions matching TRBD2. The CDR3 totals 19 residues. Trimming took 6 bases from V and 2 from J; bases not matched to a gene: 12. CDR1 and CDR2 from the germline V gene are SGHVS and FQNEAQ. In DNA, the CDR3 is TGTGCCAGCAGACACGGGTCCGGGACTAGCGGGGGGAACACAGATACGCAGTATTTT. It codes for CASRHGSGTSGGNTDTQYF.

The sample holds one count of this clonotype. The chain is built from TRBV18 and TRBJ2-3; 8 nucleotides line up with TRBD2. V lost 0 bases, J lost 7 bases, and 6 bases stayed unmatched. The CDR3 has 15 residues. Germline CDR1 is KGHSH and CDR2 is LQKENI. CDR3 region: CASSPPAGGGNTQYF. Written as DNA, the CDR3 is TGTGCCAGCTCACCACCGGCGGGAGGAGGTAATACGCAGTATTTT.

This clonotype was observed a few times. An end of the junction differs from the germline gene, which may be a read error. V is TRBV20-1 and J is TRBJ2-1, with D possibly matching TRBD2 (5 bases). The CDR3 is 15 residues long. Germline assignment: CDR1 DFQATT and CDR2 SNEGSKA (reference sequence). This chain's CDR3 is CSARSTGLTSLPPLF. The CDR3 DNA follows: TGCAGTGCTAGAAGTACCGGACTCACATCTCTCCCCCCCCTCTTC.

V and J are TRBV5-1 and TRBJ2-1; D unresolved. CDR1 and CDR2 from the germline V gene are SGHRS and YFSETQ. This CDR3 spans 15 amino acids. Trimming removed 0 bases from V and 6 bases from J, with 13 bases in between. The CDR3 DNA reads TGCGCCAGCAGCTTGGTTGGCCCCCAAGCCAATGAGCAGTTCTTC. Its protein is CASSLVGPQANEQFF.

The chain is built from TRBV7-2 and TRBJ2-7; TRBD1 is a possible D gene (5 bases). The CDR3 is made up of 13 amino acids. Trimming took off 5 bases at V and 3 bases at J, with 11 bases between the two ends. Germline V gene lookup returns CDR1 SGHTA and CDR2 FQGNSA. The CDR3 DNA is TGTGCCAGCAGCCCCGGACAAAACTACGAGCAGTACTTC. As protein: CASSPGQNYEQYF.

The chain joins TRBV11-2 to TRBJ2-7; D perhaps matches TRBD1 (6 bases). The CDR3 covers 14 residues. The germline V gene encodes CDR1 SGHAT and CDR2 FQNNGV. V was clipped by 4 bases and J by 4 bases, with 14 bases between them. CDR3 residues: CASSYRDILYEQYF. The CDR3 bases are TGTGCCAGCAGCTATAGGGACATCTTATACGAGCAGTACTTC.

This chain joins TRBV7-2 and TRBJ1-1, with D tentatively TRBD1 (5 bases). The V gene lost 1 base and the J gene lost 3 bases, with 12 bases spanning the gap. The CDR3 is 15 residues long. CDR1 SGHTA and CDR2 FQGNSA come from the germline V gene. The CDR3 is CASSLVSGWDTEAFF. The CDR3 coding sequence is TGTGCCAGCAGCTTAGTGTCAGGGTGGGACACTGAAGCTTTCTTT.

The gene calls are TRBV20-1 and TRBJ2-7, with a tentative D call TRBD2 (5 bases). Between the trimmed V and J ends, which lost 3 bases and 3 bases, there was a span of 18 bases. The CDR3 length is 15 residues. Germline values: CDR1 DFQATT, CDR2 SNEGSKA (reference sequence). CDR3: CSASYPRASFYEQYF. The DNA for the CDR3 is TGCAGTGCTAGCTATCCCCGGGCTAGCTTCTACGAGCAGTACTTC.

DNA of the CDR3: TGCAGTGCTAGGGCGGGAGGCTTGAATGAGCAGTTCTTC. Protein product: CSARAGGLNEQFF. This rearrangement joins TRBV20-1 to TRBJ2-1, with 8 bases that match TRBD2. The V gene end was trimmed by 3 bases and the J gene end by 7 bases; junction bases not matched to a gene: 5. This CDR3 contains 13 residues. CDR1 DFQATT and CDR2 SNEGSKA come from the germline V gene (reference sequence).

To note about this clonotype: Sequence at one end of the junction differs from germline and may be a read error. The chain combines TRBV6-5 with TRBJ1-3; 7 bases map to TRBD1. CDR1 is MNHEY and CDR2 is SVGAGI in the germline V gene. The CDR3 totals 16 residues. CDR3 in DNA: TGTGCCAGCAGTTTTGGGACAGTTTCCTCTGGAAACACCATAAATTTT. Protein: CASSFGTVSSGNTINF.

V and J are TRBV4-2 and TRBJ2-1; D perhaps matches TRBD2 (5 bases). CDR1 LGHNA and CDR2 YNFKEQ come from the germline V gene. V lost 1 base to trimming and J lost 8 bases, with 9 bases between them. The CDR3 has 13 amino acids. The CDR3 here is CASSQVTIDEQFF. The CDR3 DNA sequence: TGTGCCAGCAGCCAAGTGACTATAGATGAGCAGTTCTTC.

J is TRBJ1-5 and V is TRBV12-3 or TRBV12-4; no reliable D call. The CDR3 contains 15 residues. With 3 bases removed from V and 0 bases from J, the gap between germline ends came to 9 bases. DNA of the CDR3: TGTGCCAGCAGTTTTAGAATAGATAGCAATCAGCCCCAGCATTTT. Residues: CASSFRIDSNQPQHF.

V gene TRBV15 combines with J gene TRBJ1-4; no clear D gene. CDR3 length equals 13 residues. Trimming took 7 bases from V and 3 from J, leaving 9 bases between them. Germline assignment: CDR1 LNHNV and CDR2 YYDKDF (reference sequence). This CDR3 reads CATTENSNEKLFF. CDR3 DNA: TGTGCCACCACCGAGAACTCTAATGAAAAACTGTTTTTT.

The chain uses TRBV3-1 and TRBJ1-1, with D uncertain. V was cut by 6 bases and J by 1 base, with 12 bases left in between. In germline, CDR1 is LGHDT, CDR2 YNNKEL (reference sequence). The CDR3 runs 14 residues. The CDR3 coding sequence is TGTGCCAGCAGTTCGAATTCCGCGAACACTGAAGCTTTCTTT. Its protein is CASSSNSANTEAFF.

This clonotype was seen a handful of times. V gene TRBV20-1 combines with J gene TRBJ1-1; unclear D gene. The CDR3 is made up of 13 amino acids. Germline assignment: CDR1 DFQATT and CDR2 SNEGSKA (reference sequence). Deletions cut 5 bases from V and 0 bases from J, with 10 bases between. CDR3 sequence: CSAWTGLNTEAFF. The CDR3 nucleotides read TGCAGTGCTTGGACCGGCCTGAACACTGAAGCTTTCTTT.

This clonotype was seen only a few times. The V call is TRBV20-1, the J call TRBJ2-5; 11 bases map to TRBD1. CDR1 and CDR2 from the germline V gene are DFQATT and SNEGSKA (reference sequence). This CDR3 comprises 15 residues. J lost 5 bases, V lost 0 bases, and 5 bases had no gene match. This CDR3 reads CSARDWGQGDETQYF. CDR3 DNA sequence: TGCAGTGCTAGAGATTGGGGACAGGGGGACGAGACCCAGTACTTC.

This clonotype has only a few counts. CDR3 sequence reads: CSAPRVAGIQETQYF. CDR3 sequence (DNA): TGCAGTGCCCCCCGGGTAGCGGGGATCCAAGAGACCCAGTACTTC. V usage is TRBV20-1 and J usage is TRBJ2-5; TRBD2 aligns across 8 bases. The V segment lost 6 bases and the J segment 1 base; nucleotides outside the gene matches: 10. The CDR3 length is 15 residues. Germline-derived CDR1 and CDR2 are DFQATT and SNEGSKA (reference sequence).

The chain employs TRBV5-1 and TRBJ1-6; D gene unclear. The V gene's germline CDR1 is SGHRS and CDR2 YFSETQ. Trimming pared 3 bases from V and 7 bases from J, leaving 8 bases between. The CDR3 length is 13 residues. CDR3 loop: CASSYGENSPLHF. DNA of the CDR3: TGCGCCAGCAGCTACGGTGAAAATTCACCCCTCCACTTT. The full variable domain, rest sourced from reference TRBV5-1 and TRBJ1-6, is KAGVTQTPRYLIKTRGQQVTLSCSPISGHRSVSWYQQTPGQGLQFLFEYFSETQRNKGNFPGRFSGRQFSNSRSEMNVSTLELGDSALYLCASSYGENSPLHFGNGTRLTVT.

V gene TRBV2 combines with J gene TRBJ2-1; no firm D call. Germline V gene lookup returns CDR1 SNHLY and CDR2 FYNNEI. CDR3 length equals 11 residues. V gave up 8 bases and J gave up 2 bases, with 4 bases separating them. CDR3 DNA: TGTGCCAGCGCAACCTACAATGAGCAGTTCTTC. It is translated as CASATYNEQFF.

The CDR3 DNA is TGTGCCACCAGTGTCAGCAGGGGAATCACCTACGAGCAGTACTTC. Translating it yields CATSVSRGITYEQYF. V usage is TRBV24-1 and J usage is TRBJ2-7; a weak D match, TRBD1 (6 bases). V was trimmed by 5 bases and J by 2 bases, leaving 15 bases between them. The CDR3 spans 15 residues. Germline V lookup: CDR1 KGHDR, CDR2 SFDVKD.

This sequence joins TRBV7-2 and TRBJ2-5; D might be TRBD1 (6 bases). CDR1 SGHTA and CDR2 FQGNSA come from the germline V gene. Trimming cost V 2 bases and J 4 bases, with 14 bases left between them. The CDR3 runs 15 residues. This chain's CDR3 is CASSLLGGVGETQYF. CDR3 DNA sequence: TGTGCCAGCAGCTTATTAGGGGGAGTGGGAGAGACCCAGTACTTC. Combining the CDR3 with reference TRBV7-2 and TRBJ2-5 gives the whole variable domain GAGVSQSPSNKVTEKGKDVELRCDPISGHTALYWYRQSLGQGLEFLIYFQGNSAPDKSGLPSDRFSAERTGGSVSTLTIQRTQQEDSAVYLCASSLLGGVGETQYFGPGTRLLVL.

The chain employs TRBV7-9 and TRBJ2-1, with 10 bases fitting TRBD2. The CDR3 contains 13 residues. J was trimmed by 3 bases and V by 7 bases; bases with no gene match: 0. Per the germline V gene, CDR1 is SEHNR and CDR2 is FQNEAQ (reference sequence). The CDR3 DNA follows: TGTGCCAGCACTAGCGGGAGCTACAATGAGCAGTTCTTC. Its protein is CASTSGSYNEQFF. The full variable domain, rest sourced from reference TRBV7-9 and TRBJ2-1, is DTGVSQNPRHKITKRGQNVTFRCDPISEHNRLYWYRQTLGQGPEFLTYFQNEAQLEKSRLLSDRFSAERPKGSFSTLEIQRTEQGDSAMYLCASTSGSYNEQFFGPGTRLTVL.

This clonotype was observed a handful of times. This chain joins TRBV4-1 and TRBJ2-2, with TRBD2 matching 8 bases. Trimming took 1 base from V and 6 from J; bases not matched to a gene: 7. Germline loops: CDR1 MGHRA, CDR2 YSYEKL. The CDR3 contains 16 residues. CDR3 nucleotides: TGCGCCAGCAGCCAAGGCGGGAGGCGTTTATCCGGGGAGCTGTTTTTT. Translating gives CASSQGGRRLSGELFF.

Only a few counts were recorded for this clonotype. The chain combines TRBV7-3 with TRBJ2-3; a possible D gene is TRBD2 (6 bases). Between the trimmed V and J ends, which lost 4 bases and 4 bases, there was a span of 12 bases. Germline values: CDR1 SGHTA, CDR2 FQGTGA. The CDR3 consists of 14 residues. The CDR3 here is CASSSLGTSDTQYF. The CDR3 bases are TGTGCCAGCAGCTCCCTAGGGACTTCAGATACGCAGTATTTT.

V and J are TRBV15 and TRBJ2-7; no clear D gene. The V gene lost 1 base and the J gene lost 0 bases, with 13 bases spanning the gap. Germline V CDR1 and CDR2: LNHNV, YYDKDF (reference sequence). The CDR3 totals 16 residues. CDR3 DNA: TGTGCCACCAGCAGAGTATCCGGAAGGAGCTCCTACGAGCAGTACTTC. Protein product: CATSRVSGRSSYEQYF.

In its sample, this clonotype was seen a few times. The rearrangement uses TRBV5-1 and TRBJ2-5; possible D gene TRBD2, 5 bases. The CDR3 is 16 residues long. With 4 bases removed from V and 7 bases from J, the gap between germline ends came to 23 bases. Germline CDR1 SGHRS, CDR2 YFSETQ. The CDR3 protein is CASSPGNVLEAGTQYF. The DNA of the CDR3 is TGCGCCAGCAGCCCTGGAAACGTCTTGGAGGCCGGGACCCAGTACTTC.

This clonotype came up a few times. The rearrangement joins TRBV5-1 to TRBJ1-1; 8 nucleotides align to TRBD1. V trimming: 3 bases; J trimming: 1 base; junction bases outside the gene matches: 8. This CDR3 is built from 16 residues. Germline V gives CDR1 SGHRS, CDR2 YFSETQ. CDR3 region: CASSSLAGTGNTEAFF. The CDR3 bases are TGCGCCAGCAGCTCCCTTGCCGGGACAGGGAACACTGAAGCTTTCTTT.

The V call is TRBV10-1, the J call TRBJ2-5; D is undetermined. V lost 0 bases and J lost 7, with 12 bases in between. Germline lookup yields CDR1 WNHNN and CDR2 SYGVQD (reference sequence). The CDR3 has 14 residues. DNA of the CDR3: TGCGCCAGCAGTGAGTCGGTAGTCCGCGCGACCCAGTACTTC. Translation: CASSESVVRATQYF.

The chain uses TRBV6-1 and TRBJ1-4, with D hard to call. Trimming removed 6 bases at V and 5 bases at J, with 16 bases between. Germline lookup yields CDR1 MNHNS and CDR2 SASEGT. CDR3 length: 15 amino acids. Written as DNA, the CDR3 is TGTGCCAGCAGCCCCTTTTACCGGTCGAATGAAAAACTGTTTTTT. Its translation: CASSPFYRSNEKLFF.